This T cell receptor beta chain was captured in a study of OX40 agonist ivuxolimab in advanced cancers. Germline V gives CDR1 ENHRY, CDR2 SYGVKD. V gave up 1 base and J gave up 7 bases, with 13 bases separating them. The CDR3 is 15 residues long. Measured with immunoSEQ multiplex PCR; TCRdb has only the in-frame clones, and not every one. The repertoire holds 55,000 to 65,000 clones, about 85% seen once, with around 3% in the top ten. This receptor was taken from an adult with an advanced solid tumor such as melanoma, head and neck, liver or kidney cancer. J is TRBJ2-2 and V is TRBV10-3; no firm D call. Sequencing was performed on CD4+ or CD8+ T cells sorted from blood, taken in a trial of the OX40 agonist ivuxolimab. CDR3 DNA: TGTGCCATCAGTGAGTTTGCGCCCCGGAACGGGGAGCTGTTTTTT. It specifies CAISEFAPRNGELFF.